This T cell receptor beta chain originates from a study of blood T cells in healthy people across ages. Germline CDR1 and CDR2: SQVTM and ANQGSEA. Trimming removed 3 bases from V and 2 bases from J, with 6 bases in between. The CDR3 loop spans 12 amino acids. Many counts were recorded for this clonotype. Through a sample-barcoded 5' primer and a J-beta primer mix, a second PCR was run for roughly 6 to 11 cycles. TCRdb analysed the 5' RACE reads with MiXCR anew, one entry per CDR3 protein. The sample lists approximately 800,000 distinct CDR3 sequences, about 45% occurring once. V usage is TRBV29-1 and J usage is TRBJ2-3; D not resolved. The origin of this receptor is an elderly man in good health. Specimen: blood. This CDR3 reads CSVDGFTDTQYF. The CDR3 nucleotides read TGCAGCGTTGACGGATTCACAGATACGCAGTATTTT.